The 4 T cell receptor beta chains in this list originate from one sample, sequenced in a study of chemoradiotherapy in HPV16-positive cancers. Some clones are missing from TCRdb's copy, which holds only in-frame ones; the method was immunoSEQ multiplex PCR. The table includes approximately 1,800 clones, about 79% detected once. The sequencing used tumor tissue, collected from a patient who underwent chemoradiotherapy. The source of these receptors is a human donor with HPV-associated anogenital cancer.

This chain uses TRBV30 with TRBJ2-7; D not resolved. V gave up 6 bases and J gave up 1 base, with 13 bases separating them. Germline values: CDR1 GTSNPN, CDR2 SVGIG (reference sequence). CDR3 size: 13 residues. CDR3 region: CACDTQGSYEQYF. The DNA of the CDR3 is TGTGCCTGTGACACTCAAGGGTCCTACGAGCAGTACTTC.

This clone is termed large (0.1 to 1%). The rearrangement uses TRBV4-1 and TRBJ2-7; 7 bases are shared with TRBD1. V shed 3 bases and J 1 base; nucleotides not matched to a gene: 9. In germline, CDR1 is MGHRA, CDR2 YSYEKL. This CDR3 is 16 amino acids long. For the CDR3, the DNA is TGCGCCAGCAGCCAGTCGAGGACAGGACTTTCCTACGAGCAGTACTTC. Translated: CASSQSRTGLSYEQYF.

The V and J genes are TRBV14 and TRBJ2-7; possibly TRBD2 for D (5 bases). V dropped 1 base and J dropped 3 bases, with 13 bases sitting between them. This CDR3 has 15 residues. Germline CDR1 SGHDN, CDR2 FVKESK. CDR3 sequence reads: CASSQGLAYFYEQYF. In DNA form, the CDR3 reads TGTGCCAGCAGCCAAGGGCTAGCTTATTTCTACGAGCAGTACTTC.

This chain connects TRBV6-1 to TRBJ2-7, with 10 nucleotides matching TRBD2. V lost 7 bases to trimming and J lost 5 bases; unmatched junction nucleotides: 11. The germline CDR1 and CDR2 sequences are MNHNS and SASEGT. The CDR3 contains 15 residues. The DNA for the CDR3 is TGTGCCAGCAAAAGGACCCTAGCGGGAGTCCACGAGCAGTACTTC. It specifies CASKRTLAGVHEQYF.